These 16 T cell receptor beta chains were sequenced from one sample in a study of blood T cell repertoires in COVID-19. The assay was immunoSEQ multiplex PCR, and TCRdb's table has in-frame clones only and misses some. The sample lists 250,000 to 300,000 clones; 80% to 90% were seen once. The specimen was PBMCs or T cells enriched from blood (not recorded which). Receptor source: a woman in her forties or fifties who had recovered from COVID-19.

CDR3 protein: CATSAPPGLAGEATQYF. DNA for the CDR3: TGTGCCACCAGTGCTCCTCCGGGACTAGCGGGAGAAGCGACCCAGTACTTC. This chain uses TRBV24-1 with TRBJ2-5; 14 positions match TRBD2. The CDR3 sequence is 17 residues long. The ends lost 5 bases at V and 7 bases at J; junction bases unmatched: 11. CDR1 and CDR2 from the germline V gene are KGHDR and SFDVKD.

The genes are TRBV27 and TRBJ2-3; D ambiguous. Germline assignment: CDR1 MNHEY and CDR2 SMNVEV (reference sequence). V lost 6 bases to trimming and J lost 2 bases, with 9 bases between them. The CDR3 is 13 amino acids. The CDR3 region is CASRAPLTDTQYF. CDR3 coding DNA: TGTGCCAGCAGGGCTCCGCTCACAGATACGCAGTATTTT.

The gene calls are TRBV2 and TRBJ2-7, with TRBD1 identical over 7 bases. This CDR3 contains 15 residues. V shed 2 bases, J shed 6 bases, and the junction held 10 bases outside the gene matches. CDR1 and CDR2 (germline): SNHLY, FYNNEI. The CDR3: CASSERTGPSGEQYF. The CDR3 nucleotides are TGTGCCAGCAGTGAACGGACAGGCCCGTCGGGCGAGCAGTACTTC.

V usage is TRBV28 and J usage is TRBJ1-1; D unresolved. Germline-derived CDR1 and CDR2 are MDHEN and SYDVKM. The CDR3 is made up of 15 amino acids. V was shortened by 1 base and J by 1 base, with 10 bases between the two germline ends. The CDR3 spells CASSLFGLRNTEAFF. The CDR3 DNA follows: TGTGCCAGCAGTTTATTCGGACTCCGGAACACTGAAGCTTTCTTT.

Comments on this clone: In the same sample, other DNA sequences code for this CDR3. The rearrangement uses TRBV6-5 and TRBJ2-7; D call uncertain. The germline CDR1 and CDR2 sequences are MNHEY and SVGAGI. V was clipped by 0 bases and J by 2 bases, with 8 bases between them. The CDR3 consists of 14 residues. The CDR3 DNA reads TGTGCCAGCAGTTACTCGGCAGGAACCTACGAGCAGTACTTC. It yields the protein CASSYSAGTYEQYF.

This clone appeared once. The rearrangement uses TRBV28 and TRBJ1-1; no definite D call. CDR3 length: 13 residues. Trimming took off 9 bases at V and 4 bases at J, with 15 bases between the two ends. CDR1 is MDHEN and CDR2 is SYDVKM in the germline V gene. CDR3 nucleotides: TGTGCCAGTCGCCAGCGTAGGTCCACTGAAGCTTTCTTT. Translated: CASRQRRSTEAFF.

In DNA form, the CDR3 reads TGCAGCGCGGGGAGCTCTGGAAACACCATATATTTT. Protein product: CSAGSSGNTIYF. The chain employs TRBV29-1 and TRBJ1-3, with unresolved D. The CDR3 extends over 12 amino acids. The germline V gene encodes CDR1 SQVTM and CDR2 ANQGSEA. V shed 7 bases and J shed 0 bases, with 7 bases lying between them.

This chain uses TRBV4-1 with TRBJ1-1; maybe TRBD1 (5 bases). Deletions cut 0 bases from V and 11 bases from J, with 13 bases between. The CDR3 consists of 13 residues. Germline V lookup: CDR1 MGHRA, CDR2 YSYEKL. The chain's CDR3 is CASSQDLGGSAFF. In nucleotides, the CDR3 is TGCGCCAGCAGCCAAGATCTCGGGGGGAGCGCTTTCTTT.

The chain carries TRBV5-1 and TRBJ2-1; unclear D gene. Trimming cost V 1 base and J 3 bases, with 11 bases left between them. The CDR3 length is 15 residues. Germline CDR1 reads SGHRS; CDR2 reads YFSETQ. The CDR3 nucleotides are TGCGCCAGCAGCTTGAACCTCGGTGGCTACAATGAGCAGTTCTTC. Amino acids: CASSLNLGGYNEQFF.

This clone turned up a few times. The chain has TRBV30 and TRBJ2-7, with D maybe TRBD2 (5 bases). Germline assignment: CDR1 GTSNPN and CDR2 SVGIG (reference sequence). The CDR3 extends over 12 amino acids. V was trimmed by 4 bases and J by 1 base, leaving 8 bases between them. As DNA, the CDR3 is TGTGCCTGGAATCGGGGTTCCTACGAGCAGTACTTC. As protein: CAWNRGSYEQYF.

The genes are TRBV3-1 (or the pseudogene TRBV3-2) and TRBJ1-5; 8 nucleotides match TRBD1. The CDR3 covers 17 residues. Germline V lookup: CDR1 LGHDT, CDR2 YNNKEL (reference sequence). V lost 3 bases and J lost 0; bases outside the gene matches: 7. The DNA of the CDR3 is TGTGCCAGCAGCCATGGGACAGGACAGTATAGCAATCAGCCCCAGCATTTT. Amino acids: CASSHGTGQYSNQPQHF.

This clone occurred once. V usage is TRBV30 and J usage is TRBJ2-7, with TRBD2 matching 9 bases. Germline CDR1 reads GTSNPN; CDR2 reads SVGIG (reference sequence). The junction had 8 bases not matched to a gene; V was cut back by 2 bases and J by 3 bases. The CDR3 has 15 amino acids. The DNA for the CDR3 is TGTGCCTGGAGTCTTCGCGCTAGCGGGGTCTACGAGCAGTACTTC. Its protein product is CAWSLRASGVYEQYF.

The V and J genes are TRBV10-3 and TRBJ2-7, with 12 positions matching TRBD1. The CDR3 contains 15 residues. Germline V gene sequence: CDR1 ENHRY, CDR2 SYGVKD. With 4 bases clipped from V and 4 bases from J, the junction kept 5 bases outside the gene matches. Written as DNA, the CDR3 is TGTGCCATCAGTGGAGTGGGACAGGGGGCATACGAGCAGTACTTC. As protein: CAISGVGQGAYEQYF.

The J gene is TRBJ1-2, the V gene TRBV28, with 9 bases matching TRBD1. Looked up from germline, CDR1 is MDHEN and CDR2 is SYDVKM. The CDR3 spans 13 residues. V was pared by 6 bases and J by 6 bases, with 5 bases of the junction left unmatched. CDR3: CASRVQGANGYTF. The CDR3 DNA sequence: TGTGCCAGCAGGGTACAGGGGGCTAATGGCTACACCTTC.

This chain joins TRBV2 and TRBJ2-1, with 8 bases aligning to TRBD2. Losses at the gene ends were 4 bases for V and 1 base for J; bases not matched to a gene: 12. Germline assignment: CDR1 SNHLY and CDR2 FYNNEI. This CDR3 is 18 amino acids long. The CDR3 DNA sequence: TGTGCCAGCAGTGGTTTTGCCGGGACTAGTGGTTCCTACAATGAGCAGTTCTTC. Its protein is CASSGFAGTSGSYNEQFF. Using reference TRBV2 and TRBJ2-1 for the parts outside the CDR3, the full variable domain is EPEVTQTPSHQVTQMGQEVILRCVPISNHLYFYWYRQILGQKVEFLVSFYNNEISEKSEIFDDQFSVERPDGSNFTLKIRSTKLEDSAMYFCASSGFAGTSGSYNEQFFGPGTRLTVL.

The chain couples TRBV11-2 to TRBJ2-7; D remains ambiguous. Trimming stripped 0 bases from V and 5 bases from J, with 5 bases between. This CDR3 spans 12 amino acids. Germline V gene data show CDR1 as SGHAT and CDR2 as FQNNGV. The CDR3 region is CASSLDRNEQYF. In DNA, the CDR3 is TGTGCCAGCAGCTTAGACAGGAACGAGCAGTACTTC.